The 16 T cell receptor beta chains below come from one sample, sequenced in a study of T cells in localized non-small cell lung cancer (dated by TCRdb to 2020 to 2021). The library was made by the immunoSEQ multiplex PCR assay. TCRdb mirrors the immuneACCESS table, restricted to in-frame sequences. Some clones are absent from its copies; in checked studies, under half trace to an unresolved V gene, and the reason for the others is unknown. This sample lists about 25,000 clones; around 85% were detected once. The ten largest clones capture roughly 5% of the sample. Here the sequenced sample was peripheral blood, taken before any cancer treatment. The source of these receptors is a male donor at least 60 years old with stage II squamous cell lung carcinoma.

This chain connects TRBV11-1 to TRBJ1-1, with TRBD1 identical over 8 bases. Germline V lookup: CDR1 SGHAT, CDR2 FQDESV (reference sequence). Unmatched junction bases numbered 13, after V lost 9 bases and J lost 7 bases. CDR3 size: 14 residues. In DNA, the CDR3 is TGTGCCAGTACCAGAGGGGGGACAGGAGATGAAGCTTTCTTT. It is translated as CASTRGGTGDEAFF. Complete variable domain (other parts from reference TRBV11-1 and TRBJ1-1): EAEVAQSPRYKITEKSQAVAFWCDPISGHATLYWYRQILGQGPELLVQFQDESVVDDSQLPKDRFSAERLKGVDSTLKIQPAELGDSAMYLCASTRGGTGDEAFFGQGTRLTVV.

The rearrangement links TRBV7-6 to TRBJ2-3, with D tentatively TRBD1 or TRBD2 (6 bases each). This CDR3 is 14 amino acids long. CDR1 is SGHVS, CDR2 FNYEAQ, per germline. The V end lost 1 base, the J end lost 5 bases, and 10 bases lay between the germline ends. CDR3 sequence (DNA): TGTGCCAGCAGCTTAGGGGGGGCCCTAGATACGCAGTATTTT. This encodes CASSLGGALDTQYF. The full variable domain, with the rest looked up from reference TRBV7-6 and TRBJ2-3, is GAGVSQSPRYKVTKRGQDVALRCDPISGHVSLYWYRQALGQGPEFLTYFNYEAQQDKSGLPNDRFSAERPEGSISTLTIQRTEQRDSAMYRCASSLGGALDTQYFGPGTRLTVL.

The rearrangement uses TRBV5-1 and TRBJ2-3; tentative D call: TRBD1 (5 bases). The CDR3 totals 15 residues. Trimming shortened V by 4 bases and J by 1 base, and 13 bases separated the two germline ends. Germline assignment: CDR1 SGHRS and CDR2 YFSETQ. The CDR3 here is CASSSRVAGTDTQYF. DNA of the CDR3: TGCGCCAGCAGCAGCAGGGTTGCTGGCACAGATACGCAGTATTTT.

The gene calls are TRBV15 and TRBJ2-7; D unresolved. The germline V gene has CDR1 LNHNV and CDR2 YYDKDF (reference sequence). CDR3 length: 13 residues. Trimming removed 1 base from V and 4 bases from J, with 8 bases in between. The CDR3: CATSRAKGYEQYF. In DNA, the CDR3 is TGTGCCACCAGCAGAGCGAAAGGGTACGAGCAGTACTTC. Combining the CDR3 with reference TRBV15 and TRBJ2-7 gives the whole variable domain DAMVIQNPRYQVTQFGKPVTLSCSQTLNHNVMYWYQQKSSQAPKLLFHYYDKDFNNEADTPDNFQSRRPNTSFCFLDIRSPGLGDTAMYLCATSRAKGYEQYFGPGTRLTVT.

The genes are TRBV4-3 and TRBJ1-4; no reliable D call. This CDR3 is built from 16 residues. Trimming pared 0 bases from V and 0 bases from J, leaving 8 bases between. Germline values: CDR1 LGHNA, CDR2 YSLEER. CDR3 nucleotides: TGCGCCAGCAGCCAAGAACCGGGCCCAACTAATGAAAAACTGTTTTTT. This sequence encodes CASSQEPGPTNEKLFF.

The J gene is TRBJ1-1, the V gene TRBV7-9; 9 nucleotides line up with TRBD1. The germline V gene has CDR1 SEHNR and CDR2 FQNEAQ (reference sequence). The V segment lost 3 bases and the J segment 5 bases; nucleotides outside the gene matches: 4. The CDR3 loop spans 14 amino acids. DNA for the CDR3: TGTGCCAGCAGCTTTGGACAGGGGTGGACTGAAGCTTTCTTT. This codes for CASSFGQGWTEAFF.

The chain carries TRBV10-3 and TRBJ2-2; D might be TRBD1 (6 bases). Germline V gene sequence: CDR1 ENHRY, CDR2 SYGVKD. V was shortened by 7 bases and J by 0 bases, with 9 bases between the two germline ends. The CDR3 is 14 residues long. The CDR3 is CAITRTANTGELFF. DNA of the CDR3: TGTGCCATCACGCGGACAGCGAACACCGGGGAGCTGTTTTTT.

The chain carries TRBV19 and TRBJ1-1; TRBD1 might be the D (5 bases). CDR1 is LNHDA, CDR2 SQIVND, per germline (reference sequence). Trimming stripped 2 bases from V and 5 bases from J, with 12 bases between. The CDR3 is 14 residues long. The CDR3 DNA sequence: TGTGCCAGTAGTATACAGGGTTGGGGGACTGAAGCTTTCTTT. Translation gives CASSIQGWGTEAFF.

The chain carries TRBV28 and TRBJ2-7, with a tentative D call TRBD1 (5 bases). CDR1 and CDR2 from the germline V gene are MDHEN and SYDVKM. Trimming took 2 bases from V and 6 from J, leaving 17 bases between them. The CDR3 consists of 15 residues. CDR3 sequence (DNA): TGTGCCAGCAGTTTAGGGGTCCCAGTAAGGGGCGAGCAGTACTTC. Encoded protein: CASSLGVPVRGEQYF.

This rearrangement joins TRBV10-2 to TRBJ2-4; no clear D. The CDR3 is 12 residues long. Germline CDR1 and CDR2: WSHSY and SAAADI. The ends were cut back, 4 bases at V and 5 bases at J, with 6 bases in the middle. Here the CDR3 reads CASSVGQNIQYF. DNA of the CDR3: TGCGCCAGCAGTGTTGGTCAAAACATTCAGTACTTC.

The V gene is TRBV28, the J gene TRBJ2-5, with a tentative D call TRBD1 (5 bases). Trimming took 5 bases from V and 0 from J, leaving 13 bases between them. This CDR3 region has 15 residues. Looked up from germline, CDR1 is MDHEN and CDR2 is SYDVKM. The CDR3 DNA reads TGTGCCAGCAGTCCGACGGACAAGTACCAAGAGACCCAGTACTTC. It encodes CASSPTDKYQETQYF. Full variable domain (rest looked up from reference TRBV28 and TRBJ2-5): DVKVTQSSRYLVKRTGEKVFLECVQDMDHENMFWYRQDPGLGLRLIYFSYDVKMKEKGDIPEGYSVSREKKERFSLILESASTNQTSMYLCASSPTDKYQETQYFGPGTRLLVL.

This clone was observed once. In DNA form, the CDR3 reads TGTGCCAGTAAGGCGTCCGTTCGGGGGCTGTCAGATACGCAGTATTTT. Residues: CASKASVRGLSDTQYF. V usage is TRBV19 and J usage is TRBJ2-3; D may match TRBD1 or TRBD2 (6 bases each). CDR3 length: 16 residues. Per the germline V gene, CDR1 is LNHDA and CDR2 is SQIVND (reference sequence). Trimming left V 7 bases short and J 4 bases short, with 21 bases between.

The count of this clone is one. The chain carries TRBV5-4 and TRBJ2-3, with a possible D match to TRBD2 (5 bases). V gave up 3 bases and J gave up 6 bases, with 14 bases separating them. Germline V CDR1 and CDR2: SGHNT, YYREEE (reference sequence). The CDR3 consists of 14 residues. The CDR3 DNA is TGTGCCAGCAGCTACCGACTATTGGGGGATACGCAGTATTTT. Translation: CASSYRLLGDTQYF.

The CDR3 region is CASSTGQGKYEQYF. The CDR3 DNA reads as TGTGCCAGTAGTACCGGACAGGGCAAGTACGAGCAGTACTTC. V and J are TRBV19 and TRBJ2-7, with 8 bases lining up with TRBD1. CDR3 length: 14 residues. CDR1 is LNHDA, CDR2 SQIVND, per germline (reference sequence). After removal of 4 bases from V and 4 bases from J, the junction contained 6 bases not matched to a gene.

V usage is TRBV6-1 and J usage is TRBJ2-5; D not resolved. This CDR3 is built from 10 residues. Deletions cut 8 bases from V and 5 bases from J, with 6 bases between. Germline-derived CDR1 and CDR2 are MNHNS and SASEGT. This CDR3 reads CASLLETQYF. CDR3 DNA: TGTGCCAGCCTTCTGGAGACCCAGTACTTC.

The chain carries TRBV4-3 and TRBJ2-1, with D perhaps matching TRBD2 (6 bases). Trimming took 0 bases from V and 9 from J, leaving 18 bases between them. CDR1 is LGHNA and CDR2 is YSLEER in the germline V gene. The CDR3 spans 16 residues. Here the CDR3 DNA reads TGCGCCAGCAGCCAAGAGGCCTCTCCACTAGCCGGTGAGCAGTTCTTC. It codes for CASSQEASPLAGEQFF.